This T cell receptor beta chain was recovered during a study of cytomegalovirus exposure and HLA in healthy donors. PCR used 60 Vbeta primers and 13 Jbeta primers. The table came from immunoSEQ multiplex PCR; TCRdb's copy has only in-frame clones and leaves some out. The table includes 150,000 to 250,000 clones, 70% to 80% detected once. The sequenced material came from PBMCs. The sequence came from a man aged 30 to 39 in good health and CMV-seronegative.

DNA for the CDR3: TGTGCCAGCAGTTTATCTCCAGGGGGTGTTTACGAGCAGTACTTC. It yields the protein CASSLSPGGVYEQYF. The chain is built from TRBV27 and TRBJ2-7; 7 nucleotides align to TRBD1. Germline V gene lookup returns CDR1 MNHEY and CDR2 SMNVEV (reference sequence). CDR3 size: 15 residues. V gave up 0 bases and J gave up 4 bases; unmatched junction bases: 6.